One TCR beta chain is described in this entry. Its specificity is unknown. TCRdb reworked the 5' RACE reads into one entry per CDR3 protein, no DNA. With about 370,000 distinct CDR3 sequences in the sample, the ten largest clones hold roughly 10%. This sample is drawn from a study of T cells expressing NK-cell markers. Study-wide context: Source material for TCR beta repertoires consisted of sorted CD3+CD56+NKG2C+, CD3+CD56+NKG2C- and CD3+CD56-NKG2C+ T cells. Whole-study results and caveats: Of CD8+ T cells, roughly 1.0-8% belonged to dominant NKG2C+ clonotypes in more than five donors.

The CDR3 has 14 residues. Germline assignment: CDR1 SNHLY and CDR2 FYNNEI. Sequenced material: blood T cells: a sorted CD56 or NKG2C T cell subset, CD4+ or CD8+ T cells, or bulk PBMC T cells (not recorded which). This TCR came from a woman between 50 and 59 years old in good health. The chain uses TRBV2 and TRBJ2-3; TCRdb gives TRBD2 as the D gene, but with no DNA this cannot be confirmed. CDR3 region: CAMGLAGTTDTQYF.